This T cell receptor beta chain was captured by sequencing in a study of vaccination effects on CD4 cells after COVID-19. Before sequencing, viral peptide pools were used by the ViraFEST assay to expand antigen-specific CD4+ T cells. Culturing for around eleven days preceded CD4+ T cell isolation. Either the mRNA-1273 or the BNT162b2 vaccine was given to participants as two doses. Among the vaccine recipients, none had a prior SARS-CoV-2 infection, and nucleocapsid antibodies were negative. Replacing half the medium with IL-2 medium was done on days 3 and 7. Using immunoSEQ multiplex PCR, the repertoire was profiled, and TCRdb retains in-frame clones only, with some absent. The repertoire includes some 68,000 clones, approximately 82% of them detected once, and 0.95% to 1.5% sits in the top ten. This clone was seen once. What it recognizes is unknown. Germline CDR1 reads LGHNT; CDR2 reads FRNRAP. The CDR3 is 16 amino acids. The V and J ends lost 0 bases and 0 bases respectively, with 8 bases between them.

Overall study findings and caveats: Only a single clone (1 of 255 vaccine-induced clones in healthy vaccinees) cross-reacted with common cold coronaviruses. Clones induced by infection and by vaccine showed marked clonal contraction late after vaccination.

This TCR came from a human donor who received a COVID-19 vaccine. V gene TRBV12-5 combines with J gene TRBJ2-2; D is unresolved. The input for sequencing was CD4+ T cells from PBMCs cultured with HCoV-229E spike peptides, taken after COVID-19 vaccination. The CDR3 DNA reads TGTGCTAGTGGTTTGGTTCACACTCCGAACACCGGGGAGCTGTTTTTT. Translating it yields CASGLVHTPNTGELFF.